This note documents a single T cell receptor beta chain sequence. Its specificity is not known. This specimen belongs to a study of shared clonotypes between healthy human individuals. Notes on the study in general: On the whole, naive subsets had larger estimated richness than memory subsets had.

The V gene lost 5 bases and the J gene lost 8 bases, with 12 bases spanning the gap. This CDR3 spans 11 amino acids. CDR1 is DFQATT and CDR2 is SNEGSKA in the germline V gene (reference sequence). Study donors comprised healthy, HIV-negative adults devoid of recent acute infection or vaccination. Original processing notes: From ImmunoSEQ came sequences covering only the junction and carrying no quality scores, so filtering differed. The data were produced by immunoSEQ multiplex PCR, yet TCRdb's version contains in-frame clones alone and is incomplete. V, J and clone size are those of that table, while D and trimming were read from the DNA. The sample carries more than 2 million clones, approximately 95% recorded once.

The sequenced material came from naive CD4+ T cells sorted from blood. Subset: CD45RA+ positively selected. The chain carries TRBV20-1 and TRBJ1-2, with D possibly matching TRBD1 (6 bases). The source is a man between 18 and 29 years old in good health. The CDR3 is CSAGLQGGYTF. As DNA, the CDR3 is TGCAGTGCTGGCTTACAGGGAGGCTACACCTTC.